This T cell receptor (beta chain) appears in the sequencing data of a study of T cell responses to AZD1222 COVID-19 vaccine. Findings and caveats of the study: White British ancestry dominated among donors, who included more females, and clonal diversity was possibly underestimated.

In germline, CDR1 is ENHRY, CDR2 SYGVKD. V was cut by 6 bases and J by 9 bases, with 15 bases left in between. The CDR3 loop spans 13 amino acids. The protocol was immunoSEQ multiplex PCR, while the TCRdb copy is restricted to in-frame clones and leaves out a portion. This sample carries some 150,000 clones, about 92% of them seen once, and the ten largest clones take about 3.9%. For this clone: Antigen: not known.

J is TRBJ1-5 and V is TRBV10-3; D perhaps matches TRBD1 (6 bases). The source of this sequence is an adult in good health. The specimen was peripheral blood, collected on day 0 of AZD1222 vaccination. CDR3 DNA: TGTGCCATCAGGGGGACAACTTCGGGGCCCCAGCATTTT. It codes for CAIRGTTSGPQHF.